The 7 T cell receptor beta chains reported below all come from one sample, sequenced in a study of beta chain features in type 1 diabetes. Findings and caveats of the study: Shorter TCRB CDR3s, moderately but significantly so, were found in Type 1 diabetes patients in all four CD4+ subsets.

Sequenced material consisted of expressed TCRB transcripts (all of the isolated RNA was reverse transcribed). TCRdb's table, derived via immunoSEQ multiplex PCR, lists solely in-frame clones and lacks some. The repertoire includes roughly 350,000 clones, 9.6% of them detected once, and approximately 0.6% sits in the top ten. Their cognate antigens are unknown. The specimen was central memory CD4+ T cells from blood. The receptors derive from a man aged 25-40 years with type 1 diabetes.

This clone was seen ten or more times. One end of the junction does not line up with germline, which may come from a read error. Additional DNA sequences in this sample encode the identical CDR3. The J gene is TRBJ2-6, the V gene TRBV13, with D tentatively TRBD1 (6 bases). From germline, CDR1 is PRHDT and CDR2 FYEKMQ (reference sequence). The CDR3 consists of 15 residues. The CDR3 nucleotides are TGTGCCAGCAGCCTAGGGGGCTCTGGGGCCAACGTCCTGACTTTC. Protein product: CASSLGGSGANVLTF.

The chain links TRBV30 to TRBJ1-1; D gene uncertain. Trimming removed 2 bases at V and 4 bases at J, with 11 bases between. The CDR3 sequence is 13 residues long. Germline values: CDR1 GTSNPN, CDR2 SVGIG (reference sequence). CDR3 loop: CAWSRSYGTEAFF. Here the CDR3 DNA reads TGTGCCTGGAGTCGCAGCTACGGCACTGAAGCTTTCTTT.

The CDR3 sequence is CATKTALPGNQPQHF. The DNA of the CDR3 is TGTGCCACCAAGACGGCCCTGCCGGGCAATCAGCCCCAGCATTTT. The genes are TRBV28 and TRBJ1-5, with D unclear. The CDR3 is made up of 15 amino acids. V lost 10 bases and J 2 bases, leaving 18 bases between the germline ends. Germline values: CDR1 MDHEN, CDR2 SYDVKM.

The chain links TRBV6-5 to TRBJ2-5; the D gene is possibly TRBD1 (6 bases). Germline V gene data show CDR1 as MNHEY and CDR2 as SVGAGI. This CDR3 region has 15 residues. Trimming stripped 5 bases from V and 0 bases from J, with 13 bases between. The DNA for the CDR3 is TGTGCCAGCAGTCTTGGACAGACGTACCAAGAGACCCAGTACTTC. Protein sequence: CASSLGQTYQETQYF.

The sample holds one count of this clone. The CDR3 loop is CASSPSSTGNNEQYF. The CDR3 DNA sequence: TGTGCCAGCAGCCCAAGCTCGACAGGGAATAACGAGCAGTACTTC. V usage is TRBV6-5 and J usage is TRBJ2-7, with TRBD1 matching 7 bases. The CDR3 is 15 residues long. Germline lookup yields CDR1 MNHEY and CDR2 SVGAGI. Losses at the gene ends were 6 bases for V and 5 bases for J; bases not matched to a gene: 13.

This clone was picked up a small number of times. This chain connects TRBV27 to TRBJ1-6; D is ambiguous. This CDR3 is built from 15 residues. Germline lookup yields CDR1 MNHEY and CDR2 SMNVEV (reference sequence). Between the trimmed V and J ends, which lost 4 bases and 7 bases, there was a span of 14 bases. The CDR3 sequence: CASSSDGHGNSPLHF. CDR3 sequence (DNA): TGTGCCAGCAGTTCAGATGGTCATGGAAATTCACCCCTCCACTTT.

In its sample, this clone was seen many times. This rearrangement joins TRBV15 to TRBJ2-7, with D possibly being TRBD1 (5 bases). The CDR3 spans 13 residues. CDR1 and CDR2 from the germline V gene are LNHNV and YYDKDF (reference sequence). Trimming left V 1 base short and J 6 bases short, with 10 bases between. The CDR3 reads CATSRVEGVEQYF. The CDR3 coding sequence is TGTGCCACCAGCAGAGTAGAAGGGGTCGAGCAGTACTTC.